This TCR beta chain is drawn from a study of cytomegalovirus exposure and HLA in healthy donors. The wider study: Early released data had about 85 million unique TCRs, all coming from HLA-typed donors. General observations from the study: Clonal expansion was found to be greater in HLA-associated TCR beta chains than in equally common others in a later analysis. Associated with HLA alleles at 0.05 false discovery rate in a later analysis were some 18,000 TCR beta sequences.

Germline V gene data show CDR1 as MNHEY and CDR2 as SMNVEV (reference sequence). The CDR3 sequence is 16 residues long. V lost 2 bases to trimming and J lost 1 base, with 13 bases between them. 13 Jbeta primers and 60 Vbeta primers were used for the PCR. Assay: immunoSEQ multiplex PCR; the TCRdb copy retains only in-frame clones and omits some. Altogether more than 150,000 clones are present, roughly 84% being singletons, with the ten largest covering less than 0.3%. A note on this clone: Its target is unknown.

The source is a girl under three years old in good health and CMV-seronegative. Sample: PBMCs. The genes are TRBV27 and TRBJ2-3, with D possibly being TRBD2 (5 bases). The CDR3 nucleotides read TGTGCCAGCAGTTTAAAATCTGGACTTCGCACAGATACGCAGTATTTT. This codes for CASSLKSGLRTDTQYF.